This TCR beta chain is drawn from a study of blood T cell repertoires in COVID-19. The trim removed 5 bases at V and 4 bases at J, leaving 10 bases unmatched. This CDR3 region has 16 residues. CDR1 is SGHRS, CDR2 YFSETQ, per germline. Profiling relied on immunoSEQ multiplex PCR, and the TCRdb table lists in-frame clones only, not all of them. The sample consists of about 37,000 clones, around 90% of them appearing once. The V call is TRBV5-1, the J call TRBJ1-1, with 11 bases identical to TRBD1. This clonotype originated in a human donor in a cohort sampled during active COVID-19. The specimen sequenced was peripheral blood. CDR3 in amino acids: CASRRDRGTLVTEAFF. For the CDR3, the DNA is TGCGCCAGCAGACGGGACAGGGGGACCCTGGTCACTGAAGCTTTCTTT.